These 12 T cell receptor beta chains were all obtained from the same sample, sequenced in a study of blood T cell repertoires in COVID-19. Data came from immunoSEQ multiplex PCR; TCRdb stores just in-frame clones and leaves some out. The data show approximately 530,000 clones, with approximately 88% seen just once and 7.5% to 9.5% held by the top ten. Sequenced material: peripheral blood. The receptors were sampled from a woman aged 50 to 60 with COVID-19, enrolled during active disease.

The chain is built from TRBV5-6 and TRBJ2-1; D gene ambiguous. V was trimmed by 4 bases and J by 9 bases, leaving 20 bases between them. The germline V gene encodes CDR1 SGHDT and CDR2 YYEEEE. This CDR3 contains 15 residues. The CDR3 DNA reads as TGTGCCAGCAGCCCGAACAGCCCCATTCGCACTGAGCAGTTCTTC. Translated, it gives CASSPNSPIRTEQFF.

CDR3 DNA: TGTGCCAGCAGCTTAGGAGGGGGGGCCGGTGGCTACACCTTC. It yields the protein CASSLGGGAGGYTF. The chain carries TRBV7-9 and TRBJ1-2; tentatively, D is TRBD1 (6 bases). Germline loops: CDR1 SEHNR, CDR2 FQNEAQ (reference sequence). The CDR3 extends over 14 amino acids. The ends were cut back, 1 base at V and 7 bases at J, with 13 bases in the middle. The complete variable domain, with remaining parts taken from reference TRBV7-9 and TRBJ1-2, reads DTGVSQNPRHKITKRGQNVTFRCDPISEHNRLYWYRQTLGQGPEFLTYFQNEAQLEKSRLLSDRFSAERPKGSFSTLEIQRTEQGDSAMYLCASSLGGGAGGYTFGSGTRLTVV.

The genes are TRBV19 and TRBJ2-3; TRBD2 matches 11 bases. The CDR3 has 15 residues. CDR1 is LNHDA, CDR2 SQIVND, per germline (reference sequence). Germline trimming cut 5 bases from V and 3 bases from J; bases unmatched to any gene: 4. CDR3 sequence reads: CASSPGLAETDTQYF. The CDR3 bases are TGTGCCAGTAGTCCGGGACTAGCGGAAACAGATACGCAGTATTTT.

The CDR3 region has the DNA TGTGCCAGCAGCACCGCGACAGGGGCGTACAATGAGCAGTTCTTC. It specifies CASSTATGAYNEQFF. V is TRBV5-4 and J is TRBJ2-1; 8 nucleotides align to TRBD1. The V gene end was trimmed by 4 bases and the J gene end by 4 bases; junction bases not matched to a gene: 7. The germline CDR1 and CDR2 sequences are SGHNT and YYREEE (reference sequence). The CDR3 spans 15 residues.

DNA for the CDR3: TGTGCCAGCAGCTTAGACCTTCCAGATACGCAGTATTTT. Protein: CASSLDLPDTQYF. The J gene is TRBJ2-3, the V gene TRBV11-2; D gene unclear. V gave up 0 bases and J gave up 4 bases, with 5 bases separating them. The CDR3 consists of 13 residues. CDR1 is SGHAT and CDR2 is FQNNGV in the germline V gene. The whole variable domain, remainder taken from reference TRBV11-2 and TRBJ2-3, is EAGVAQSPRYKIIEKRQSVAFWCNPISGHATLYWYQQILGQGPKLLIQFQNNGVVDDSQLPKDRFSAERLKGVDSTLKIQPAKLEDSAVYLCASSLDLPDTQYFGPGTRLTVL.

The CDR3 loop is CASSVANEYSGNTIYF. CDR3 DNA sequence: TGTGCCAGCAGCGTAGCTAACGAATACTCTGGAAACACCATATATTTT. V usage is TRBV9 and J usage is TRBJ1-3; no definite D call. CDR3 length equals 16 residues. The V end lost 0 bases, the J end lost 0 bases, and 10 bases lay between the germline ends. CDR1 and CDR2 from the germline V gene are SGDLS and YYNGEE.

The chain is built from TRBV7-8 and TRBJ2-6, with D possibly TRBD2 on 5 matching bases. CDR3 length: 16 residues. Germline assignment: CDR1 SGHVS and CDR2 FQNEAQ. V gave up 5 bases and J gave up 2 bases, with 13 bases separating them. The CDR3 is CASSDFKRAGANVLTF. The CDR3 nucleotides read TGTGCCAGCAGCGATTTTAAGAGGGCTGGGGCCAACGTCCTGACTTTC.

The rearrangement uses TRBV9 and TRBJ2-3; 8 positions match TRBD2. CDR1 and CDR2 (germline): SGDLS, YYNGEE. This CDR3 is 11 amino acids long. V was clipped by 6 bases and J by 10 bases; unmatched bases: 4. The CDR3 sequence: CASTNGGAQYF. The CDR3, as DNA: TGTGCCAGCACCAACGGGGGGGCGCAGTATTTT.

The gene calls are TRBV2 and TRBJ2-3, with no clear D. V shed 6 bases and J shed 7 bases, with 8 bases lying between them. The germline gives CDR1 SNHLY, CDR2 FYNNEI. This CDR3 region has 11 residues. CDR3 protein: CASRLDYTQYF. The CDR3 DNA reads TGTGCCAGCAGACTTGATTATACGCAGTATTTT.

The rearrangement joins TRBV10-3 to TRBJ2-1; 12 bases agree with TRBD2. The CDR3 extends over 15 amino acids. The germline CDR1 and CDR2 sequences are ENHRY and SYGVKD. V shed 6 bases, J shed 7 bases, and the junction held 7 bases outside the gene matches. The CDR3 region is CAIRPSGGAGNEQFF. CDR3 coding DNA: TGTGCCATCAGGCCTAGCGGGGGGGCGGGAAATGAGCAGTTCTTC.

This clone appeared once. The V gene is TRBV12-3 or TRBV12-4, the J gene TRBJ2-1; D might be TRBD1 (5 bases). The CDR3 consists of 13 residues. Trimming took 4 bases from V and 15 from J, leaving 19 bases between them. In DNA, the CDR3 is TGTGCCAGCAGTTATGACATGACAGACCCACCGTTCTTC. Protein: CASSYDMTDPPFF.

V is TRBV6-1 and J is TRBJ1-5; a possible D gene is TRBD1 (5 bases). This CDR3 spans 15 amino acids. Germline assignment: CDR1 MNHNS and CDR2 SASEGT. V was shortened by 0 bases and J by 6 bases, with 12 bases between the two germline ends. The CDR3 coding sequence is TGTGCCAGCAGTGAAGCAGGGTTAAGGGGTCAGCCCCAGCATTTT. Its translation is CASSEAGLRGQPQHF.